The rows below give T cell receptor beta chains drawn from one sample of a study of molecular identifiers for immune sequencing clone quantification. TCRdb reprocessed the PCR reads via MiXCR and lists one record per CDR3 protein. In the table there are some 320,000 distinct CDR3 sequences, 20% to 25% of which are singletons. Sequencing was performed on naive CD8+ T cells from blood, with Jurkat cell RNA spiked in. These receptors were obtained from a human donor in good health. Some libraries in this study had Jurkat cell RNA spiked in. The CDR3 runs from the conserved cysteine through the conserved F or W. The listing skips clone size in some rows; elsewhere it reads once, few, many or a size class.

TRBJ1-2 | TRBV12-3/TRBV12-4 | NA | CASSITGGNYGYTF
TRBJ1-4 | TRBV7-9 | NA | CASSIRQAQTNEELFF
TRBJ2-4 | TRBV2 | few | CASSDWTGGDHKGYIQYF
TRBJ2-1 | TRBV19 | many | CASSVAIWRGSYNEQLF
TRBJ2-3 | TRBV5-6 | NA | CVSSRLAGDPFTDTQYF
TRBJ1-2 | TRBV30 | many | CAWSEGSSYGYTF
TRBJ1-2 | TRBV13 | few | CASSRLGPYGYTF
TRBJ1-4 | TRBV28 | many | CASSYSGNEKLFF
TRBJ2-7 | TRBV28 | few | CASSLRGPLTYEQYF
TRBJ2-2 | TRBV7-6 | many | CASSSSTPGQYTGELFF
TRBJ2-7 | TRBV27 | NA | CASSPHIDRTYEQYF
TRBJ1-2 | TRBV12-3/TRBV12-4 | few | CASSPASSTGIYGYTF
TRBJ2-2 | TRBV9 | many | CASSPPPGRPRSGELFF
TRBJ2-7 | TRBV10-3 | many | CAISDVDNTYEQYF
TRBJ2-2 | TRBV7-9 | many | CASSFVRGANGELFF
TRBJ2-5 | TRBV13 | many | CASSSFRETQYF
TRBJ1-5 | TRBV11-2 | many | CASSYDTNQPQHF
TRBJ1-3 | TRBV3-1 | once | CASGQDLSSGNTIYF
TRBJ2-2 | TRBV9 | many | CASSVVAGSNTGELFF
TRBJ2-7 | TRBV2 | many | CASRTGTGYEQYF
TRBJ2-7 | TRBV5-1 | many | CASSLASPGLAGGSAYEQYF
TRBJ2-2 | TRBV7-2 | many | CASSFRTSGSGTGELFF
TRBJ1-1 | TRBV28 | many | CASSLTGQSEAFF
TRBJ2-1 | TRBV12-3/TRBV12-4 | many | CASSPTDRGNEQFF
TRBJ2-2 | TRBV27 | NA | CASSKDRNTGELFF
TRBJ2-2 | TRBV2 | NA | CASTEHPNTGELFF
TRBJ2-7 | TRBV18 | NA | CASSPAGVPTYEQYF
TRBJ2-5 | TRBV4-1 | many | CASSQLRTGIEETQYF